This TCR beta chain was retrieved from a study of T-cell memory formation after mild COVID-19. Whole-study results and caveats: The pre-infection memory compartment contained some responding clones, suggesting cross-reactive memory joined. Whether second-wave clones peaking at day 37 were SARS-CoV-2 specific went unconfirmed. Among contracting clones, CD4+ were mainly CM/EM and CD8+ enriched in EMRA.

TCRdb re-analysed the 5' RACE reads in MiXCR, keeping a single row per CDR3 protein. In the table there are approximately 190,000 distinct CDR3 sequences, around 18% of which are singletons. Only a few counts were recorded for this clonotype. Its cognate antigen is unknown. CDR3 length equals 12 residues. With 5 bases removed from V and 2 bases from J, the gap between germline ends came to 7 bases. The specimen sequenced was PBMCs or a T cell subset sorted from them (not recorded which). This rearrangement joins TRBV12-3 or TRBV12-4 to TRBJ2-7; D is undetermined. The TCR comes from an adult woman who had mild COVID-19 (a few samples of this study predate the infection). Cell type and time point are not known. In nucleotides, the CDR3 is TGTGCCAGCAGTGCCTCCCCCTACGAGCAGTACTTC. Translating it yields CASSASPYEQYF.